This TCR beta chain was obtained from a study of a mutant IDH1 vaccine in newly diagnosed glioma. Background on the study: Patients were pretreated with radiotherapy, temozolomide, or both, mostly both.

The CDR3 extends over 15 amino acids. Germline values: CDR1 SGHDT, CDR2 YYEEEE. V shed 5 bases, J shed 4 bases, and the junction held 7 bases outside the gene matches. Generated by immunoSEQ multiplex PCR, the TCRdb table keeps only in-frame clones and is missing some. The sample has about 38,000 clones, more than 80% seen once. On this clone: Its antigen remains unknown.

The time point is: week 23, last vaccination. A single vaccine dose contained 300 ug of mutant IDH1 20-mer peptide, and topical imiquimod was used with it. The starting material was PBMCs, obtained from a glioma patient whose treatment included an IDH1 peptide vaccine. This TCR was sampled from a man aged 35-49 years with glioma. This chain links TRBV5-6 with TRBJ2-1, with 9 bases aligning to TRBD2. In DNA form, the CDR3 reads TGTGCCAGCAGGTTAGCGGGAGACCCTTACAATGAGCAGTTCTTC. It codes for CASRLAGDPYNEQFF. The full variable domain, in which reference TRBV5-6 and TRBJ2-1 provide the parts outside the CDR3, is DAGVTQSPTHLIKTRGQQVTLRCSPKSGHDTVSWYQQALGQGPQFIFQYYEEEERQRGNFPDRFSGHQFPNYSSELNVNALLLGDSALYLCASRLAGDPYNEQFFGPGTRLTVL.